A selection of T cell receptor beta chains follows, all from one sample in a study of cytotoxic CD8 clonotypes in ibrutinib-treated CLL. Some clones are missing from TCRdb's copy, which holds only in-frame ones; the method was immunoSEQ multiplex PCR. The sample carries roughly 160,000 clones, roughly 80% recorded once. This specimen consisted of PBMCs, obtained after 12 months of ibrutinib treatment. These receptors all stem from a human donor with chronic lymphocytic leukemia. Each CDR3 is given with its conserved first and last residue. A D gene is named only where the DNA matches it firmly. Clone size is shown for a subset of rows, as once, few, many or a class of expanded clone.

>TRBJ2-1|TRBD2|TRBV7-3|NA
TGTGCCAGCAGCTTAACTAGCGGGGACTACAATGAGCAGTTCTTC
CASSLTSGDYNEQFF
>TRBJ2-1|NA|TRBV11-2|NA
TGCGCCAGCAGCCAAGATCAGACCCCCTACAATGAGCAGTTCTTC
CASSQDQTPYNEQFF
>TRBJ2-2|NA|TRBV7-9|NA
TGTGCCAGCAGCTCCTTCCAGGGCACCGGGGAGCTGTTTTTT
CASSSFQGTGELFF
>TRBJ1-3|NA|TRBV7-2|NA
TGTGCCAGCAGCTTACGAACAGCTGGAAACACCATATATTTT
CASSLRTAGNTIYF
>TRBJ2-7|TRBD2|TRBV6-1|NA
TGTGCCAGCACCCGGACTAGCGGGAGTTCCTACGAGCAGTACTTC
CASTRTSGSSYEQYF
>TRBJ1-5|NA|TRBV10-1|NA
TGCGCCAGCAGTGAGTCGAGTGGCAGGGGTCAGCCCCAGCATTTT
CASSESSGRGQPQHF
>TRBJ2-1|TRBD2|TRBV4-3|NA
TGCGCCAGCAGCCCTTGGGGGGCGGGAGGGGAAGATGAGCAGTTCTTC
CASSPWGAGGEDEQFF
>TRBJ2-3|NA|TRBV25-1|NA
TGTGCCAGCAGTGAATCATATGGGCAGGGAATCACAGATACGCAGTATTTT
CASSESYGQGITDTQYF
>TRBJ2-1|TRBD2|TRBV2|NA
TGTGCCAGCAGTGAAGCGCTGACTAGCAACGTCGAGCAGTTCTTC
CASSEALTSNVEQFF
>TRBJ1-2|NA|TRBV30|NA
TGTGCCTGGAAAGGATATCGATACGGCTACACCTTC
CAWKGYRYGYTF
>TRBJ1-1|TRBD1|TRBV5-8|NA
TGTGCCAGCAGCTATACAGGGGTAAGGACTGAAGCTTTCTTT
CASSYTGVRTEAFF
>TRBJ2-6|TRBD2|TRBV28|NA
TGTGCCAGCAGCCCGGGGGGGTCTGGGGCCAACGTCCTGACTTTC
CASSPGGSGANVLTF
>TRBJ2-1|NA|TRBV7-6|NA
TGTGCCAGCAGCTTAGGGGAAAGGAGCTCCTACAATGAGCAGTTCTTC
CASSLGERSSYNEQFF
>TRBJ2-7|NA|TRBV20-1|NA
TGCAGTGCTCAGGGCTACGAGCAGTACTTC
CSAQGYEQYF
>TRBJ2-1|NA|TRBV4-3|NA
TGCGCCAGCAGCCAAGATTGGGGGACTGAGCAGTTCTTC
CASSQDWGTEQFF
>TRBJ1-2|TRBD1|TRBV19|NA
TGTGCCAGTAGTACCTCGGACAGGGGGTATGGCTACACCTTC
CASSTSDRGYGYTF
>TRBJ2-1|NA|TRBV5-1|NA
TGCGCCAGCAGCCCAGATTCCGATGAGCAGTTCTTC
CASSPDSDEQFF
>TRBJ1-1|NA|TRBV2|many
TGTGCCAGCACAGGGAGGGGCTTCCCTGAAGCTTTCTTT
CASTGRGFPEAFF
>TRBJ2-7|NA|TRBV6-5|NA
TGTGCCAGCAGTTACGAGGGCAGGCCCGAGCAGTACTTC
CASSYEGRPEQYF
>TRBJ2-5|NA|TRBV20-1|NA
TGCAGTGCGGGGGGGCTCGAGACCCAGTACTTC
CSAGGLETQYF
>TRBJ1-1|TRBD1|TRBV5-4|NA
TGTGCCAGCAGTACACTGGACAGGCCGAGCTCTATCATGAACACTGAAGCTTTCTTT
CASSTLDRPSSIMNTEAFF
>TRBJ2-3|TRBD1|TRBV25-1|NA
TGTGCCAGCAGTGGAATCGACAGGGGTACAGATACGCAGTATTTT
CASSGIDRGTDTQYF
>TRBJ2-5|TRBD2|TRBV29-1|NA
TGCAGCGTTGAAAACGGGGGGGAGACCCAGTACTTC
CSVENGGETQYF
>TRBJ2-4|NA|TRBV19|NA
TGTGCCAGTACCCCAGGACATTCAGGAGTAGCCAAAAACATTCAGTACTTC
CASTPGHSGVAKNIQYF
>TRBJ2-7|NA|TRBV28|NA
TGTGCCAGCAGTAGCCCAGGGAGATCCTCCTACGAGCAGTACTTC
CASSSPGRSSYEQYF
>TRBJ2-3|TRBD1|TRBV18|NA
TGTGCCAGCTCGCGGGACAGGGCTAGCACAGATACGCAGTATTTT
CASSRDRASTDTQYF
>TRBJ1-6|NA|TRBV7-3|NA
TGTGCCAGCAGCAGCGAAAATTCACCCCTCCACTTT
CASSSENSPLHF
>TRBJ2-3|NA|TRBV7-9|NA
TGTGCCAGCAGCTTGGGCAGCAGCACAGATACGCAGTATTTT
CASSLGSSTDTQYF
>TRBJ1-1|NA|TRBV6-5|NA
TGTGCCAGCAGTTACGGGGGCCTGAACACTGAAGCTTTCTTT
CASSYGGLNTEAFF
>TRBJ2-7|NA|TRBV25-1|NA
TGTGCCAGCAGTGAATCGGGGGGCGCCTACGAGCAGTACTTC
CASSESGGAYEQYF
>TRBJ1-2|TRBD1|TRBV7-6|few
TGTGCCAGCAGCCCCCAGGACAGGGAGCCCTATGGCTACACCTTC
CASSPQDREPYGYTF
>TRBJ2-3|NA|TRBV5-4|once
TGTGCCAGCAGCCCGGACCAACACACTTATACGCAGTATTTT
CASSPDQHTYTQYF
>TRBJ1-5|TRBD1|TRBV7-2|NA
TGTGCCAGCAGCTTATTTGGGACAGGCAATCAGCCCCAGCATTTT
CASSLFGTGNQPQHF
>TRBJ1-4|NA|TRBV7-2|NA
TGTGCCAGCAGCTTTTGGGGGCATGAAAAACTGTTTTTT
CASSFWGHEKLFF
>TRBJ2-6|NA|TRBV5-1|few
TGCGCCAGCAGCATACAGGGCGCTGGGGCCAACGTCCTGACTTTC
CASSIQGAGANVLTF
>TRBJ1-4|NA|TRBV27|NA
TGTGCCAGCGCCCGTGGGGGCCGCAATGAAAAACTGTTTTTT
CASARGGRNEKLFF
>TRBJ2-7|NA|TRBV2|NA
TGTGCCAGCAGGACCTGGGGAACCTCCTACGAGCAGTACTTC
CASRTWGTSYEQYF
>TRBJ1-5|TRBD1|TRBV6-5|NA
TGTGCCAGCAGTTACCGACAGGGCGTTATTCAGCCCCAGCATTTT
CASSYRQGVIQPQHF
>TRBJ2-7|TRBD2|TRBV30|once
TGTGCCTGGAGTGTACTAGCGAACGAGCAGTACTTC
CAWSVLANEQYF
>TRBJ1-4|NA|TRBV4-3|NA
TGCGCCAGCAGCCAAGAACCGACTGCTAATGAAAAACTGTTTTTT
CASSQEPTANEKLFF
>TRBJ2-3|NA|TRBV7-2|NA
TGTGCCAGCGTTCCGGGAGTGGTTGACAATACGCAGTATTTT
CASVPGVVDNTQYF
>TRBJ2-2|TRBD1|TRBV30|NA
TGTGCCTGGAGTTTGGGGACAGGGATCACCGGGGAGCTGTTTTTT
CAWSLGTGITGELFF
>TRBJ2-2|TRBD2|TRBV25-1|NA
TGTGCCAGCAGTTTGACCGGCGGGGGCACCGGGGAGCTGTTTTTT
CASSLTGGGTGELFF
>TRBJ2-3|TRBD2|TRBV7-9|few
TGTGCCAGCAGGCTTGGACTAGCAGCTAGCACAGATACGCAGTATTTT
CASRLGLAASTDTQYF
>TRBJ2-1|TRBD2|TRBV19|NA
TGTGCCAGTCTAACCACCGGGACTAGCGGGGGGGCCTCCTACAATGAGCAGTTCTTC
CASLTTGTSGGASYNEQFF
>TRBJ1-1|NA|TRBV21-1|NA
TGTGCCAGCAGCAAAGATGGGACACCGAACACTGAAGCTTTCTTT
CASSKDGTPNTEAFF
>TRBJ1-2|NA|TRBV28|medium-sized
TGTGCCAGCGCAGTGGGCGGGAGGGGGTATGGCTACACCTTC
CASAVGGRGYGYTF
>TRBJ1-2|TRBD1|TRBV5-4|few
TGTGCCAGCAGCGCCGGAGGACAGGGAAGAAATGGCTACACCTTC
CASSAGGQGRNGYTF
>TRBJ2-3|TRBD2|TRBV7-2|NA
TGTGCCAGCAGCTCCTCTAGCGGGAGGGGTGCAGATACGCAGTATTTT
CASSSSSGRGADTQYF
>TRBJ2-2|TRBD1|TRBV28|NA
TGTGCCAGCAGTCCCCTCCCCACAGGGGGCCTCACCGGGGAGCTGTTTTTT
CASSPLPTGGLTGELFF
>TRBJ2-7|TRBD2|TRBV6-5|NA
TGTGCCAGCAATCTTAGGGGACTAGCAGGGAACGAGCAGTACTTC
CASNLRGLAGNEQYF
>TRBJ2-7|TRBD2|TRBV6-6|NA
TGTGCCACCCAACGGGCCGGGGGGGAGTACGAGCAGTACTTC
CATQRAGGEYEQYF
>TRBJ1-1|NA|TRBV5-4|once
TGTGCCAGCAGCTTGGGGGGAGGGGTCGAAGCTTTCTTT
CASSLGGGVEAFF
>TRBJ2-3|NA|TRBV15|NA
TGTGCCACCAGCAGAGATAGAGGAGGTACGCAGTATTTT
CATSRDRGGTQYF
>TRBJ1-5|TRBD1|TRBV19|NA
TGTGCCAGTGGCCGACAGGGCGCGACTGCTAATCAGCCCCAGCATTTT
CASGRQGATANQPQHF